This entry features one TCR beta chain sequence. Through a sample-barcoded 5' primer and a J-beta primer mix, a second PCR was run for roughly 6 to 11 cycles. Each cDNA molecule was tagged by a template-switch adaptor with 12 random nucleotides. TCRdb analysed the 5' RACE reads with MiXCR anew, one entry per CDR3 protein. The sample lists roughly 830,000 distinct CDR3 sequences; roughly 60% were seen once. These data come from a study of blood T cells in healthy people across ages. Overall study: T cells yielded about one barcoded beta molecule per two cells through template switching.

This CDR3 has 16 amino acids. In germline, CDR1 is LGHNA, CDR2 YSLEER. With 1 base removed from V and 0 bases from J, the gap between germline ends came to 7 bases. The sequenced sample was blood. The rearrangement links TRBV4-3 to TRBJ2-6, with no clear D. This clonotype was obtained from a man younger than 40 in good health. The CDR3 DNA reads TGCGCCAGCAGCCAAGGAGTTAGCTCTGGGGCCAACGTCCTGACTTTC. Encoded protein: CASSQGVSSGANVLTF.